The 12 T cell receptor beta chains given below trace back to one sample, sequenced in a study of blood T cell repertoires in COVID-19. The protocol was immunoSEQ multiplex PCR, while the TCRdb copy is restricted to in-frame clones and leaves out a portion. The profile covers roughly 120,000 clones, with approximately 80% appearing a single time and 10% to 15% taken by the ten largest. The sequencing input was peripheral blood. The receptor source for this set is a woman aged 55-70 years with acute or convalescent COVID-19.

Comments on this clone: Other DNA sequences in the sample encode the same CDR3. The CDR3 region is CASSRSYEQYF. The DNA of the CDR3 is TGTGCCAGCAGCCGGAGTTACGAGCAGTACTTC. The chain joins TRBV7-9 to TRBJ2-7; D unclear. V lost 5 bases to trimming and J lost 4 bases, with 6 bases between them. The CDR3 contains 11 residues. CDR1 and CDR2 (germline): SEHNR, FQNEAQ (reference sequence).

The genes are TRBV7-7 and TRBJ2-2; 8 bases map to TRBD2. Germline V gives CDR1 SSHAT, CDR2 FNYEAQ (reference sequence). The junction had 19 bases not matched to a gene; V was cut back by 3 bases and J by 7 bases. The CDR3 extends over 19 amino acids. Written as DNA, the CDR3 is TGTGCCAGCAGCTTTGGGCCCTTAATCTGGCGGGGGGCGGACGGGGAGCTGTTTTTT. It translates to CASSFGPLIWRGADGELFF.

The chain carries TRBV5-6 and TRBJ1-1; D unclear. The CDR3 contains 14 residues. Germline-derived CDR1 and CDR2 are SGHDT and YYEEEE. Trimming left V 3 bases short and J 0 bases short, with 9 bases between. CDR3 nucleotide sequence: TGTGCCAGCAGCTCGGGAGTTTTGAACACTGAAGCTTTCTTT. Protein product: CASSSGVLNTEAFF. The full variable domain, rest sourced from reference TRBV5-6 and TRBJ1-1, is DAGVTQSPTHLIKTRGQQVTLRCSPKSGHDTVSWYQQALGQGPQFIFQYYEEEERQRGNFPDRFSGHQFPNYSSELNVNALLLGDSALYLCASSSGVLNTEAFFGQGTRLTVV.

The chain carries TRBV10-3 and TRBJ2-7; TRBD2 agrees at 10 bases. V lost 8 bases to trimming and J lost 0 bases; unmatched junction nucleotides: 7. The CDR3 has 15 amino acids. Germline V CDR1 and CDR2: ENHRY, SYGVKD. In DNA, the CDR3 is TGTGCCATCGGTACTAGCGGGGTCCACTCCTACGAGCAGTACGTC. This sequence encodes CAIGTSGVHSYEQYV.

The CDR3 sequence: CASSLGPQTATNEKLFF. The CDR3 nucleotides are TGTGCCAGCAGCTTAGGCCCCCAAACTGCAACTAATGAAAAACTGTTTTTT. The chain employs TRBV11-2 and TRBJ1-4; D is unresolved. The germline V gene encodes CDR1 SGHAT and CDR2 FQNNGV. Trimming left V 1 base short and J 0 bases short, with 12 bases between. This CDR3 is built from 17 residues.

The chain joins TRBV28 to TRBJ2-7; no clear D. This CDR3 has 14 amino acids. The V end lost 3 bases, the J end lost 2 bases, and 11 bases lay between the germline ends. Germline assignment: CDR1 MDHEN and CDR2 SYDVKM. The CDR3 loop is CASSFRGSPYEQYF. The CDR3 DNA sequence: TGTGCCAGCAGTTTTCGAGGCAGCCCCTACGAGCAGTACTTC.

CDR3 DNA sequence: TGTGCCTCGAAGGGGGACAGCCACGCGAACACCGGGGAGCTGTTTTTT. Its translation is CASKGDSHANTGELFF. The chain links TRBV10-3 to TRBJ2-2; 7 bases map to TRBD1. Germline CDR1 ENHRY, CDR2 SYGVKD. V gave up 11 bases and J gave up 0 bases; unmatched junction bases: 12. The CDR3 spans 16 residues.

On this clone: The junction departs from the called germline gene at one end, perhaps through a read error. This rearrangement joins TRBV5-4 to TRBJ2-3, with TRBD2 matching over 10 bases. The CDR3 consists of 12 residues. The germline CDR1 and CDR2 sequences are SGHNT and YYREEE (reference sequence). The chain's CDR3 is CAASGGTDTQYF. The CDR3 DNA sequence: TGCGCGGCTAGCGGGGGAACAGATACGCAGTATTTT.

This clone was seen just once. The chain couples TRBV19 to TRBJ1-1; D perhaps matches TRBD1 (5 bases). The CDR3 totals 12 residues. CDR1 is LNHDA, CDR2 SQIVND, per germline (reference sequence). Trimming removed 5 bases at V and 4 bases at J, with 8 bases between. The CDR3, as DNA: TGTGCCAGTAGTTCCGGGGGCACTGAAGCTTTCTTT. Translated: CASSSGGTEAFF. The full variable domain, with the rest looked up from reference TRBV19 and TRBJ1-1, is DGGITQSPKYLFRKEGQNVTLSCEQNLNHDAMYWYRQDPGQGLRLIYYSQIVNDFQKGDIAEGYSVSREKKESFPLTVTSAQKNPTAFYLCASSSGGTEAFFGQGTRLTVV.

J is TRBJ1-4 and V is TRBV3-1 (or the pseudogene TRBV3-2); TRBD1 matches 9 bases. With V trimmed by 4 bases and J by 7 bases, 10 bases remained unmatched. Per germline, CDR1 LGHDT and CDR2 YNNKEL (reference sequence). This CDR3 contains 16 residues. The CDR3 DNA reads TGTGCCAGCAGCCGCCCAACGGGGACAGGGAGTGAAAAACTGTTTTTT. Residues: CASSRPTGTGSEKLFF.

The chain joins TRBV19 to TRBJ1-6; 8 positions match TRBD1. Trimming at V came to 4 bases and at J to 6 bases, leaving 5 bases not matched to a gene. CDR3 length: 15 amino acids. Germline V gives CDR1 LNHDA, CDR2 SQIVND (reference sequence). The CDR3 DNA reads TGTGCCAGTAGTAGTACAGGGGGAAGTAATTCACCCCTCCACTTT. Protein product: CASSSTGGSNSPLHF.

There are a few counts of this clone. The CDR3 sequence is CASSSTGGAGPLEKLFF. The CDR3 region has the DNA TGCGCCAGCAGCTCTACAGGGGGCGCGGGGCCATTGGAAAAACTGTTTTTT. The rearrangement joins TRBV5-1 to TRBJ1-4; 9 bases map to TRBD1. Germline CDR1 reads SGHRS; CDR2 reads YFSETQ. V was pared by 3 bases and J by 8 bases, with 14 bases of the junction left unmatched. The CDR3 has 17 amino acids.